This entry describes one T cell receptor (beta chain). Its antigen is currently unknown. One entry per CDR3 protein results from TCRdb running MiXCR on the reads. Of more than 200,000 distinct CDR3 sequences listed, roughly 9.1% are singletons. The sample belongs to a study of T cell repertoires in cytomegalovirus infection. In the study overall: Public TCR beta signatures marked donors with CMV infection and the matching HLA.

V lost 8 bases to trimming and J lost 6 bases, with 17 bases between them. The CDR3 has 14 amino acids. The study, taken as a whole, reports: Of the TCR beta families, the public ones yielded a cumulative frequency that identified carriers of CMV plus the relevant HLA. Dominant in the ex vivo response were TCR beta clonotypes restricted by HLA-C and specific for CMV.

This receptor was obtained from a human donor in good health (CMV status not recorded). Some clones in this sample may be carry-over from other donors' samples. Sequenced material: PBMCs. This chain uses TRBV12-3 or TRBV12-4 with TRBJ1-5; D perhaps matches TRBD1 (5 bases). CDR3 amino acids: CASGLSGVSQPQHF. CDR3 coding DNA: TGTGCCAGCGGACTTTCGGGGGTGAGTCAGCCCCAGCATTTT.